This T cell receptor (beta chain) stems from a study of Ad26.COV2.S vaccination and SARS-CoV-2 variants. Study-wide context: The authors gave Ad26.COV2.S intramuscularly, either once or twice 56 days apart. Notes on the study in general: Reportedly, spike-specific CD8+ and CD4+ T cell responses achieved substantial breadth once vaccination had taken place. Spike-specific TCR breadth ran higher among vaccine recipients than placebo recipients.

Concerning this clone itself: What it binds is unknown.

The CDR3 spans 14 residues. With 6 bases removed from V and 0 bases from J, the gap between germline ends came to 10 bases. The germline V gene has CDR1 LNHNV and CDR2 YYDKDF (reference sequence). The table came from immunoSEQ multiplex PCR; TCRdb's copy has only in-frame clones and leaves some out. The table includes around 380,000 clones, less than 90% detected once. Treatment specified: roughly 20 received Ad26.COV2.S at low or high dose, single or two shots; about five received placebo; per-sample allocation not given. The samples date from day 63 after the first vaccine or placebo injection. The individual, an adult aged 18-55 years, was a donor in Boston.

This chain uses TRBV15 with TRBJ2-3; D is unresolved. Sequencing used peripheral blood, obtained in a trial of Ad26.COV2.S vaccine versus placebo. The sequence was collected from a person aged 18-60 years who received the Ad26.COV2.S COVID-19 vaccine or a placebo. This CDR3 reads CATSVSPSTDTQYF. CDR3 coding DNA: TGTGCCACCAGTGTGTCACCTAGCACAGATACGCAGTATTTT.